This record looks at one T cell receptor beta chain sequence and its context. Its antigen is not known. Other nucleotide sequences in the sample specify the same CDR3. Sampled blood was obtained at baseline, cycle 4 day 1, and cycle 7 day 1. Sequenced by immunoSEQ multiplex PCR; TCRdb stores in-frame clones only, minus some. The sample yields about 73,000 clones, more than 75% seen once. The data derive from a study of OX40 agonist ivuxolimab in advanced cancers. Study-wide context: Hepatocellular carcinoma, melanoma, renal cell or head and neck cancer was diagnosed in the dose-escalation patients. Partial responses were recorded for three patients, including one with hepatocellular carcinoma and two with cutaneous melanoma.

Whole-study results and caveats: Among patients with partial responses at 0.1-3.0 mg/kg, clonal expansion was among the lowest.

Material: CD4+ or CD8+ T cells sorted from blood, obtained in a trial of the OX40 agonist ivuxolimab. The TCR was taken from an adult with an advanced solid tumor such as melanoma, head and neck, liver or kidney cancer.

Here the CDR3 DNA reads TGTGCCAGCTCACCGCCGGGACGGAGCTTCTACGAGCAGTACTTC. Translating gives CASSPPGRSFYEQYF. The V and J genes are TRBV18 and TRBJ2-7; D may correspond to TRBD1 or TRBD2 (5 bases each). The CDR3 loop spans 15 amino acids. Germline values: CDR1 KGHSH, CDR2 LQKENI. The V and J ends lost 3 bases and 3 bases respectively, with 15 bases between them.